This note documents a single TCR beta chain sequence. Its antigen is unidentified. These data originate in a study of cytomegalovirus exposure and HLA in healthy donors. The overall study: Out of about 170 million T cells, an earlier analysis found roughly 110 million unique TCR beta sequences in total. Tens of millions of unique TCR sequences came from HLA-typed donors in an early release. General observations from the study: In an earlier analysis, in roughly 580 donors, most V segments appeared productive either ~90% or ~30% of the time. Indistinguishable V segments, including TRBV6-2 and TRBV6-3, were excluded.

The CDR3 runs to 15 residues. The V gene lost 0 bases and the J gene lost 9 bases, with 15 bases spanning the gap. The germline V gene encodes CDR1 LGHNA and CDR2 YSLEER. PCR amplification relied on 60 Vbeta primers (plus 13 Jbeta primers). The data were produced by immunoSEQ multiplex PCR, yet TCRdb's version contains in-frame clones alone and is incomplete. The sample comprises 150,000 or so clones, roughly 80% of which are singletons, and 8.5% rests with the top ten. The chain links TRBV4-3 to TRBJ2-1, with D perhaps TRBD2 (5 bases). Sequencing was carried out using PBMCs. The clonotype originates from a male donor in good health and CMV-seropositive. This CDR3 reads CASSQDGRWEGEQFF. The CDR3 DNA reads TGCGCCAGCAGCCAAGATGGGAGATGGGAAGGTGAGCAGTTCTTC.